Below are 3 T cell receptor beta chains sequenced from a single sample in a study of T cell clusters in autoimmune cytopenias. Each sample's input was roughly 230 ng genomic DNA, 30,000 to 45,000 genome equivalents. TRB was amplified by touch-down multiplex PCR, primer pools A and B combined. One entry per CDR3 protein, without DNA, is what TCRdb gives after re-calling the multiplex PCR reads. This listing includes some 4,500 distinct CDR3 sequences. The same specimen was also included in a second study, on T cell repertoires in aging, cancer and after chemotherapy.

Material for sequencing was peripheral blood. Receptor source: a human donor with an autoimmune cytopenia or autoimmune hepatitis (not recorded which).

This chain connects TRBV6-5 to TRBJ2-2; as DNA is missing, the TRBD1 call by TCRdb cannot be tested. The CDR3 consists of 14 residues. Germline lookup yields CDR1 MNHEY and CDR2 SVGAGI. Here the CDR3 reads CASSSGIGTGELFF.

This sequence joins TRBV6-5 and TRBJ1-1; the D call from TCRdb, TRBD1, cannot be confirmed without DNA. Germline assignment: CDR1 MNHEY and CDR2 SVGAGI. This CDR3 has 15 amino acids. This CDR3 reads CASSYMDRVGAEAFF.

J is TRBJ1-3 and V is TRBV6-5; TCRdb's D call of TRBD1 is untestable without DNA. The length of the CDR3 is 14 residues. The germline V gene encodes CDR1 MNHEY and CDR2 SVGAGI. CDR3 sequence reads: CASRARGSGNTIYF.